This T cell receptor beta chain comes out of a study of blood T cells in healthy people across ages. A second PCR of 7 to 11 cycles used a sample-barcoded 5' primer and a J-beta primer mix. TCRdb recomputed calls from the 5' RACE reads with MiXCR, one row per CDR3 protein. The data contain about 780,000 distinct CDR3 sequences, around 62% of them singletons. A minimum of 6 million PBMCs was isolated per sample. Germline V gene sequence: CDR1 SGHRS, CDR2 YFSETQ. The CDR3 runs to 14 residues. Deletions cut 4 bases from V and 8 bases from J, with 13 bases between. As for this clonotype: The antigen is not known.

Points from the study as a whole: The authors considered diversity estimates from one million T cells to be underestimates.

This receptor was obtained from a man younger than 45 in good health. The sample consisted of blood. The V call is TRBV5-1, the J call TRBJ1-6; D is unclear. In nucleotides, the CDR3 is TGCGCCAGCAGCCAAAACCCCGGGGATTCACCCCTCCACTTT. It translates to CASSQNPGDSPLHF.